This entry features one T cell receptor (beta chain) sequence. Its antigen remains unknown. This sample was included in a study of T cells in Graves' hyperthyroidism and ophthalmopathy. Study-level background: Initial diagnosis, before any treatment, was when peripheral blood was collected. Study observations and caveats: A model built on 13 V-J features separated ophthalmopathy from stable hyperthyroidism.

Template material for amplifying TCR beta CDR3 regions consisted of RNA transcripts. HTBI primers were the set used in a first-round RT-PCR of the TCR CDR3. TCRdb recomputed calls from the multiplex PCR reads with MiXCR, one row per CDR3 protein. The sample consists of some 740,000 distinct CDR3 sequences, around 15% of them appearing once. Graves' hyperthyroidism without ophthalmopathy progression within 18 months was termed stable. Each patient was aged 18 to 65 and had newly diagnosed hyperthyroidism of under 2 months' duration. Sequences were obtained from blood. The receptor comes from a woman younger than 35 with Graves' hyperthyroidism.

In DNA form, the CDR3 reads TGTGCCACCAGTGATTTTACTAGCGGGGCTCACAATGAGCAGTTCTTC. Its protein is CATSDFTSGAHNEQFF. The chain employs TRBV24-1 and TRBJ2-1; 10 bases agree with TRBD2. The CDR3 spans 16 residues. V dropped 1 base and J dropped 5; count of bases not matched to a gene: 4. The germline CDR1 and CDR2 sequences are KGHDR and SFDVKD.